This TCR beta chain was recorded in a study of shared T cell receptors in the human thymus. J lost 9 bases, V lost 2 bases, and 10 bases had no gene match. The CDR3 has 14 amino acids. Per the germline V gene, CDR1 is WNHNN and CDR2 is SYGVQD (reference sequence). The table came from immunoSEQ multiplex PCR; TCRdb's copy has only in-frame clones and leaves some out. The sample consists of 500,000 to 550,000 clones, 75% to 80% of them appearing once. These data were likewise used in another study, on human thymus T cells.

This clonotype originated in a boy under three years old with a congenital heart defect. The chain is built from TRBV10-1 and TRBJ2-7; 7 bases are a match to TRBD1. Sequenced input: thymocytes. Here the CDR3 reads CASSEPRTGRGQYF. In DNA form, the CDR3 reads TGCGCCAGCAGTGAGCCTAGGACAGGCCGCGGGCAGTACTTC.